This T cell receptor beta chain was sequenced for a study of blood T cell repertoires in COVID-19. Study context: The United States, Italy and Spain supplied acute and convalescent COVID-19 samples. The cDNA or gDNA used as material had been derived from T cells, B-cell-depleted T cells, or PBMCs.

Sequencing used immunoSEQ multiplex PCR; TCRdb keeps in-frame clones, though not all of them. Of under 350,000 clones in the sample, around 87% are singletons; the top ten hold 1.3%. The CDR3 extends over 13 amino acids. Deletions cut 6 bases from V and 2 bases from J, with 10 bases between. The chain uses TRBV12-3 or TRBV12-4 and TRBJ2-5, with D perhaps matching TRBD2 (5 bases). The TCR was taken from a man in his 70s with acute or convalescent COVID-19. The sequencing input was peripheral blood. The chain's CDR3 is CASSPGSQETQYF. The CDR3 DNA follows: TGTGCCAGCAGCCCGGGATCTCAAGAGACCCAGTACTTC.